Described below is a single T cell receptor beta chain sequence and its context. The antigen remains unidentified. This specimen belongs to a study of cytomegalovirus exposure and HLA in healthy donors. General study results and limits: Most CMV-associated TCR beta chains appeared HLA-restricted in a later analysis. Reports indicated that the classifier achieved high specificity and sensitivity in diagnosing cytomegalovirus status.

CDR1 and CDR2 (germline): SGHKS, YYEKEE (reference sequence). The CDR3 spans 14 residues. V lost 5 bases to trimming and J lost 0 bases; unmatched junction nucleotides: 3. Researchers ran the PCR with 60 Vbeta and 13 Jbeta primers. Original data processing: Later, an analysis found about 80 million unique TCR beta chains, and about 10 million of these were shared. Assay: immunoSEQ multiplex PCR; the TCRdb copy retains only in-frame clones and omits some. D and trimming were read from the DNA, whereas the V and J calls and clone size are those reported in that table. The data hold around 130,000 clones, with roughly 86% observed a single time.

The chain is built from TRBV5-5 and TRBJ2-7; 9 bases map to TRBD2. The sequence derives from a woman in her forties in good health and CMV-seronegative. The sequencing input was PBMCs. In nucleotides, the CDR3 is TGTGCCAGCAGGGTAGCGGGAGCCTCCTACGAGCAGTACTTC. Protein: CASRVAGASYEQYF.